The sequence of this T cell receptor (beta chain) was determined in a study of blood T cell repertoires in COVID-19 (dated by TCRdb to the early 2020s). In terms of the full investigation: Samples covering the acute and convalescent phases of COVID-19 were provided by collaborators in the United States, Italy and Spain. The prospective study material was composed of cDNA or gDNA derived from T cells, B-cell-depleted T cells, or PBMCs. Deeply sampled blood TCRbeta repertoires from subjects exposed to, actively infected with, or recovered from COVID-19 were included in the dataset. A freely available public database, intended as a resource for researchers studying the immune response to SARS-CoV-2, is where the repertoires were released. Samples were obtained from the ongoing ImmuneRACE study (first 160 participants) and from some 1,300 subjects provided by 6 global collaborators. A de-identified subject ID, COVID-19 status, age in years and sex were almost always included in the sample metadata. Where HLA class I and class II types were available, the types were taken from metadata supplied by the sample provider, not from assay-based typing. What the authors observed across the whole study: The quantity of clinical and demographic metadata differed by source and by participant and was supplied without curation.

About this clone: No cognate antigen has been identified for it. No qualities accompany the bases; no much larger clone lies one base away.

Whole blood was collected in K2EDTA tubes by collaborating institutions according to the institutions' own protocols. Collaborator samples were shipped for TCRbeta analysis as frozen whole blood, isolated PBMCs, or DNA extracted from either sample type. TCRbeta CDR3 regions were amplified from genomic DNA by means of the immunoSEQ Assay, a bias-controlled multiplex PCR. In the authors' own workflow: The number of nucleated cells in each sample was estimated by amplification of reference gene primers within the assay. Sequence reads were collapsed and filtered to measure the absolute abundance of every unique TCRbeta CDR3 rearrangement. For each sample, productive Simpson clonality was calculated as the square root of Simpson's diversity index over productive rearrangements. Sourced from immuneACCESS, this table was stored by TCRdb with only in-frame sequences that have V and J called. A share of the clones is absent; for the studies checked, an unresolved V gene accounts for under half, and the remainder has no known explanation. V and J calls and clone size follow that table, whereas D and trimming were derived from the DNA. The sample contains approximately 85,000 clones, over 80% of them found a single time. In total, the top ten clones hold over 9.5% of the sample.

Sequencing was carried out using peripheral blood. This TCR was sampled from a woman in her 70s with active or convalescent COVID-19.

The CDR3 protein: CASSLGGREGGYTF. The nucleotide sequence is given as TGTGCCAGCAGCTTGGGGGGCAGGGAAGGAGGCTACACCTTC. The V gene is TRBV5-5 and the J gene is TRBJ1-2; a tentative D call is TRBD1 (5 bases match). The CDR3 has 14 amino acids, counting the end cysteine and phenylalanine. This entry keeps only the CDR3 DNA: 42 bases, framed from base 1. Sequences SGHKS (CDR1) and YYEKEE (CDR2) are obtained from the germline V gene (reference sequence). The trim is 0 bases for V and 8 bases for J, with a gap of 14 bases between the germline ends.